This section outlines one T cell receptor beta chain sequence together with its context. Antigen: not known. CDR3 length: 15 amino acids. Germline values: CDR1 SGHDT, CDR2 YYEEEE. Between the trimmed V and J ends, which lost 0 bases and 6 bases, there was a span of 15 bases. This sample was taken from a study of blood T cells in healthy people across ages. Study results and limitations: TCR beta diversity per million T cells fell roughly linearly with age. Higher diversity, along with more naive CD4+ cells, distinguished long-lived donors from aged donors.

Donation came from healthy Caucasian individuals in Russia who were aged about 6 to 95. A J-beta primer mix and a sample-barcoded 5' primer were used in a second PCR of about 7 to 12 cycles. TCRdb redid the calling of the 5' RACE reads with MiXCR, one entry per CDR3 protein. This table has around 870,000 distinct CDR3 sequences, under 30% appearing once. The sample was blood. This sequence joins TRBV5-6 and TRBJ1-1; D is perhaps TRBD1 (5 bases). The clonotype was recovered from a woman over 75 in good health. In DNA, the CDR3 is TGTGCCAGCAGCTTGGGGTTGGGCACGGGGGCTGAAGCTTTCTTT. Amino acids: CASSLGLGTGAEAFF.